The 14 T cell receptor beta chains given below trace back to one sample, sequenced in a study of blood T cell repertoires in COVID-19. Generated by immunoSEQ multiplex PCR, the TCRdb table keeps only in-frame clones and is missing some. The sample has some 97,000 clones, roughly 90% seen once. Sequencing was carried out using peripheral blood. These receptors all stem from a man aged 25-45 years in a cohort sampled during active COVID-19.

The J gene is TRBJ1-2, the V gene TRBV3-1 (or the pseudogene TRBV3-2); tentative D call: TRBD1 (6 bases). Trimming left V 0 bases short and J 4 bases short, with 12 bases between. There are 15 residues in the CDR3. CDR1 and CDR2 (germline): LGHDT, YNNKEL (reference sequence). CDR3 protein: CASSQERRGAYGYTF. As DNA, the CDR3 is TGTGCCAGCAGCCAAGAGAGGCGGGGGGCCTATGGCTACACCTTC.

The J gene is TRBJ2-7, the V gene TRBV7-2; D possibly corresponds to TRBD1 (6 bases). Trimming stripped 4 bases from V and 12 bases from J, with 10 bases between. Looked up from germline, CDR1 is SGHTA and CDR2 is FQGNSA. The CDR3 has 10 amino acids. In nucleotides, the CDR3 is TGTGCCAGCAGCTGGGACAAGCTGTACTTC. Translated: CASSWDKLYF.

The chain carries TRBV5-1 and TRBJ2-2, with 9 positions matching TRBD1. Germline V gives CDR1 SGHRS, CDR2 YFSETQ. Unmatched junction bases numbered 7, after V lost 8 bases and J lost 5 bases. There are 14 residues in the CDR3. CDR3 residues: CASYRTGVTGELFF. The CDR3 bases are TGCGCCAGTTACCGGACAGGGGTTACCGGGGAGCTGTTTTTT.

The V call is TRBV12-3 or TRBV12-4, the J call TRBJ2-7, with a tentative D call TRBD1 (5 bases). The CDR3 has 13 residues. V shed 5 bases and J shed 7 bases, with 15 bases lying between them. The CDR3 protein is CASSRGQHTEQYF. The DNA for the CDR3 is TGTGCCAGCAGTCGCGGACAACACACAGAGCAGTACTTC.

V is TRBV19 and J is TRBJ1-1; D gene uncertain. Trimming removed 3 bases at V and 1 base at J, with 12 bases between. This CDR3 is 15 amino acids long. Germline values: CDR1 LNHDA, CDR2 SQIVND (reference sequence). CDR3 nucleotides: TGTGCCAGTAGTATGAACCAAGCTGCGAACACTGAAGCTTTCTTT. Protein sequence: CASSMNQAANTEAFF.

Turning to this clone: One end of the junction does not line up with germline, which may come from a read error. Other DNA sequences of this sample code for an identical CDR3. The chain recombines TRBV28 with TRBJ2-6; TRBD1 agrees at 12 bases. CDR3 size: 18 residues. CDR1 is MDHEN and CDR2 is SYDVKM in the germline V gene. The CDR3 DNA sequence: TGCGCCAGCAGTTTGGGGGACAGGGGGCTTTCTGGGGCCAACGTCCTGACTTTC. It codes for CASSLGDRGLSGANVLTF.

This chain joins TRBV7-9 and TRBJ2-3, with D possibly TRBD1 on 5 matching bases. V lost 5 bases and J 3 bases, leaving 18 bases between the germline ends. CDR3 length equals 16 residues. Germline V CDR1 and CDR2: SEHNR, FQNEAQ (reference sequence). CDR3 sequence reads: CASSPTQGKSTDTQYF. The CDR3 region has the DNA TGTGCCAGCAGCCCCACGCAGGGAAAATCGACAGATACGCAGTATTTT.

The J gene is TRBJ1-2, the V gene TRBV23-1, with D unclear. Being an ORF, TRBV23-1 has a function that is uncertain. V lost 3 bases and J 8 bases, leaving 22 bases between the germline ends. The CDR3 runs 16 residues. The CDR3 region is CASSHVLTGQAGGYTF. The CDR3 DNA follows: TGCGCCAGCAGTCATGTGTTGACCGGCCAAGCCGGGGGCTACACCTTC.

J is TRBJ1-6 and V is TRBV27; D is unresolved. Trimming removed 6 bases from V and 1 base from J, with 10 bases in between. CDR1 and CDR2 from the germline V gene are MNHEY and SMNVEV (reference sequence). This CDR3 contains 15 residues. CDR3 sequence reads: CASSPRSSYNSPLHF. CDR3 nucleotides: TGTGCCAGCAGCCCCCGGAGTTCCTATAATTCACCCCTCCACTTT.

V and J are TRBV28 and TRBJ1-4, with a weak D call TRBD1 (5 bases). CDR1 and CDR2 from the germline V gene are MDHEN and SYDVKM. Trimming stripped 4 bases from V and 8 bases from J, with 17 bases between. The CDR3 contains 15 residues. This CDR3 reads CASSSGGRGIEKLFF. Written as DNA, the CDR3 is TGTGCCAGCAGTTCGGGGGGACGGGGGATCGAAAAACTGTTTTTT.

The V and J genes are TRBV3-1 (or the pseudogene TRBV3-2) and TRBJ1-2, with 9 positions matching TRBD1. This CDR3 comprises 16 residues. V lost 1 base to trimming and J lost 4 bases; unmatched junction nucleotides: 7. CDR1 is LGHDT and CDR2 is YNNKEL in the germline V gene (reference sequence). The CDR3 region has the DNA TGTGCCAGCAGCCAAGGGTTGGGACAGGGCGGCTATGGCTACACCTTC. Translated, it gives CASSQGLGQGGYGYTF.

In this sample, this clone turned up once. This chain joins TRBV10-3 and TRBJ1-6; a possible D gene is TRBD1 (5 bases). The CDR3 is 14 residues long. Germline CDR1 ENHRY, CDR2 SYGVKD. This CDR3 reads CASEGQGNNSPLHF. Written as DNA, the CDR3 is TGTGCATCGGAGGGGCAGGGTAATAATTCACCCCTCCACTTT.

The V gene is TRBV4-2, the J gene TRBJ1-1; D remains ambiguous. Germline CDR1 LGHNA, CDR2 YNFKEQ. CDR3 length: 12 residues. The V and J ends lost 1 base and 7 bases respectively, with 7 bases between them. CDR3 region: CASSQGAGEAFF. The CDR3 DNA is TGTGCCAGCAGCCAAGGGGCAGGTGAAGCTTTCTTT.

This clone was observed once. The rearrangement links TRBV30 to TRBJ1-1; no definite D call. The CDR3 spans 15 residues. The V end was cut by 1 base, the J end by 0 bases, with 12 bases between. Germline CDR1 reads GTSNPN; CDR2 reads SVGIG (reference sequence). DNA of the CDR3: TGTGCCTGGAGTGGGGCGGGCACGATGAACACTGAAGCTTTCTTT. Translation gives CAWSGAGTMNTEAFF.